The sequence of this T cell receptor beta chain was determined in a study of blood T cell repertoires in COVID-19. This clone was detected only once. Sequencing used immunoSEQ multiplex PCR; TCRdb keeps in-frame clones, though not all of them. The table records about 210,000 clones, about 86% of them present only once. The CDR3 length is 11 residues. Trimming stripped 6 bases from V and 4 bases from J, with 7 bases between. Sequenced input: peripheral blood. J is TRBJ2-7 and V is TRBV12-3 or TRBV12-4; D is possibly TRBD2 (5 bases). The sequence derives from a man between 50 and 59 years old with active or convalescent COVID-19. CDR3 loop: CASSPGYEQYF. CDR3 nucleotides: TGTGCCAGCAGCCCGGGGTACGAGCAGTACTTC.